Shown below are 16 T cell receptor beta chains from a single sample sequenced in a study of Ad26.COV2.S vaccination and SARS-CoV-2 variants. The treatment was: roughly 20 received Ad26.COV2.S at low or high dose, single or two shots; 5 received placebo; per-sample allocation not given. Day 63 after the first vaccine or placebo injection was the time point for sampling. Some clones are missing from TCRdb's copy, which holds only in-frame ones; the method was immunoSEQ multiplex PCR. The sample contains some 460,000 clones, 80% to 90% of which appear only once. Here the sequenced sample was peripheral blood, taken in a trial of Ad26.COV2.S vaccine versus placebo. These receptor sequences come from a person aged 18-65 years who received the Ad26.COV2.S COVID-19 vaccine or a placebo.

The chain employs TRBV6-5 and TRBJ2-7, with D possibly called TRBD1 or TRBD2 (5 bases each). This CDR3 comprises 13 residues. V was cut by 7 bases and J by 4 bases, with 14 bases left in between. CDR1 is MNHEY and CDR2 is SVGAGI in the germline V gene. The CDR3 loop reads CASTAGTVYEQYF. CDR3 DNA: TGTGCCAGCACAGCCGGGACGGTTTACGAGCAGTACTTC.

The rearrangement links TRBV7-9 to TRBJ1-2; no firm D call. The CDR3 totals 13 residues. V lost 5 bases and J 6 bases, leaving 13 bases between the germline ends. The germline V gene has CDR1 SEHNR and CDR2 FQNEAQ (reference sequence). The CDR3 bases are TGTGCCAGCAGCCTACGGACGATGGATGGCTACACCTTC. This encodes CASSLRTMDGYTF.

The chain links TRBV29-1 to TRBJ2-1; 14 bases line up with TRBD2. Germline V lookup: CDR1 SQVTM, CDR2 ANQGSEA. V shed 5 bases and J 8 bases; nucleotides not matched to a gene: 8. The CDR3 covers 15 residues. Here the CDR3 DNA reads TGCAGCGTTAGTAGGGGACTAGCGGGAGCGGATGAGCAGTTCTTC. Protein product: CSVSRGLAGADEQFF.

This clone was seen more than once but under ten times. The CDR3 spells CASSGLGTGVQSSYNEQFF. The DNA of the CDR3 is TGTGCCAGCAGTGGTCTCGGGACAGGGGTTCAAAGCTCCTACAATGAGCAGTTCTTC. The V gene is TRBV28, the J gene TRBJ2-1; TRBD1 agrees at 10 bases. Germline CDR1 and CDR2: MDHEN and SYDVKM. The CDR3 runs 19 residues. The V segment lost 5 bases and the J segment 0 bases; nucleotides outside the gene matches: 13.

V is TRBV7-3 and J is TRBJ2-2; D ambiguous. The CDR3 consists of 14 residues. The germline V and J ends were trimmed by 4 bases and 4 bases, with 10 bases remaining between them. Germline V lookup: CDR1 SGHTA, CDR2 FQGTGA. This CDR3 reads CASSSRTGTGELFF. CDR3 DNA: TGTGCCAGCAGCTCCCGGACGGGCACCGGGGAGCTGTTTTTT.

V usage is TRBV18 and J usage is TRBJ2-2, with D possibly called TRBD1 or TRBD2 (6 bases each). With 6 bases removed from V and 6 bases from J, the gap between germline ends came to 14 bases. This CDR3 has 14 amino acids. Germline CDR1 KGHSH, CDR2 LQKENI. The DNA of the CDR3 is TGTGCCAGCTCCCAGAACAGGGAGGCCGGGGAGCTGTTTTTT. Translation: CASSQNREAGELFF.

V is TRBV27 and J is TRBJ2-3, with 10 bases that match TRBD2. The CDR3 extends over 14 amino acids. V was clipped by 4 bases and J by 13 bases; unmatched bases: 11. From germline, CDR1 is MNHEY and CDR2 SMNVEV (reference sequence). The chain's CDR3 is CASSSWTSGGGEYF. CDR3 nucleotide sequence: TGTGCCAGCAGTTCGTGGACTAGCGGAGGGGGGGAGTATTTT.

This sequence joins TRBV6-6 and TRBJ2-7; TRBD1 or TRBD2 may be the D gene (6 bases each). V lost 6 bases and J 3 bases, leaving 15 bases between the germline ends. Germline assignment: CDR1 MNHNY and CDR2 SVGAGI (reference sequence). The CDR3 has 14 amino acids. The CDR3 sequence is CASRIGGPDYEQYF. The CDR3 DNA sequence: TGTGCCAGCAGGATTGGGGGGCCAGACTACGAGCAGTACTTC.

This clone has just one count. The chain uses TRBV7-2 and TRBJ1-2; D possibly corresponds to TRBD1 (6 bases). The CDR3 is 15 amino acids. The germline CDR1 and CDR2 sequences are SGHTA and FQGNSA. V was trimmed by 5 bases and J by 0 bases, leaving 13 bases between them. CDR3 bases: TGTGCCAGCAGCCCTCGGACAGTGACTAACTATGGCTACACCTTC. Residues: CASSPRTVTNYGYTF.

V usage is TRBV7-9 and J usage is TRBJ2-1; 7 bases line up with TRBD2. The CDR3 consists of 16 residues. V lost 1 base to trimming and J lost 6 bases; unmatched junction nucleotides: 9. Per the germline V gene, CDR1 is SEHNR and CDR2 is FQNEAQ (reference sequence). This chain's CDR3 is CASSLGSSGDPNEQFF. The CDR3 DNA is TGTGCCAGCAGCTTAGGATCCAGCGGGGACCCCAATGAGCAGTTCTTC.

The rearrangement links TRBV19 to TRBJ2-3; either TRBD1 or TRBD2 may fit D (5 bases each). The CDR3 consists of 16 residues. From germline, CDR1 is LNHDA and CDR2 SQIVND (reference sequence). The V and J ends lost 7 bases and 1 base respectively, with 18 bases between them. The CDR3 coding sequence is TGTGCCAGTACCGGGGACCGGGGAGTTGGCACAGATACGCAGTATTTT. Encoded protein: CASTGDRGVGTDTQYF.

This clone appeared once. The rearrangement links TRBV14 to TRBJ2-2; no reliable D call. The germline V and J ends were trimmed by 0 bases and 6 bases, with 8 bases remaining between them. CDR1 and CDR2 (germline): SGHDN, FVKESK. This CDR3 has 14 amino acids. The CDR3 DNA reads TGTGCCAGCAGCCAAGAGATCCGGGCCGGGGAGCTGTTTTTT. It yields the protein CASSQEIRAGELFF.

The genes are TRBV5-4 and TRBJ1-1; D is unresolved. With 3 bases removed from V and 0 bases from J, the gap between germline ends came to 3 bases. The CDR3 is made up of 12 amino acids. From germline, CDR1 is SGHNT and CDR2 YYREEE (reference sequence). The CDR3, as DNA: TGTGCCAGCAGCTCGGTGAACACTGAAGCTTTCTTT. This translates into CASSSVNTEAFF. The whole variable domain, filled in from reference TRBV5-4 and TRBJ1-1, reads ETGVTQSPTHLIKTRGQQVTLRCSSQSGHNTVSWYQQALGQGPQFIFQYYREEENGRGNFPPRFSGLQFPNYSSELNVNALELDDSALYLCASSSVNTEAFFGQGTRLTVV.

The chain recombines TRBV12-5 with TRBJ2-7; D is unclear. Germline V gene lookup returns CDR1 LGHNT and CDR2 FRNRAP. V shed 7 bases and J shed 0 bases, with 7 bases lying between them. There are 12 residues in the CDR3. The DNA of the CDR3 is TGTGCTAGTGCCTCAGACTCCTACGAGCAGTACTTC. It yields the protein CASASDSYEQYF.

The chain has TRBV5-4 and TRBJ1-4; TRBD1 aligns across 7 bases. The CDR3 loop spans 15 amino acids. J lost 5 bases, V lost 3 bases, and 7 bases had no gene match. The germline CDR1 and CDR2 sequences are SGHNT and YYREEE (reference sequence). In nucleotides, the CDR3 is TGTGCCAGCAGCTGGACAGGACGGGACAATGAAAAACTGTTTTTT. Its protein is CASSWTGRDNEKLFF.

This chain connects TRBV18 to TRBJ2-7, with 9 bases that match TRBD1. Trimming took 2 bases from V and 3 from J; bases not matched to a gene: 11. Per germline, CDR1 KGHSH and CDR2 LQKENI. The CDR3 sequence is 17 residues long. Written as DNA, the CDR3 is TGTGCCAGCTCACCAACCGGGACAGGGATTTCCATCTACGAGCAGTACTTC. It specifies CASSPTGTGISIYEQYF.